This record looks at one T cell receptor beta chain sequence and its context. The CDR3 totals 16 residues. Germline V gives CDR1 MGHDK, CDR2 SYGVNS. V shed 3 bases and J shed 0 bases, with 13 bases lying between them. The record originates from a study of CD8+CD57+ T cells in acquired aplastic anemia. Using genomic DNA as the template, TCR beta VDJ and CDR3 profiling was carried out. TCRdb ran MiXCR on the reads and lists one entry per CDR3 protein. The sample carries tens of thousands of distinct CDR3 sequences, 75% to 85% recorded once. V and J are TRBV25-1 and TRBJ2-3, with D perhaps TRBD1 (6 bases). This receptor was taken from a human donor in good health, serving as a control. Sequenced sample: sorted CD4+, CD8+, or CD8+CD57+ T cells (not recorded which) from PBMCs. The CDR3 here is CASSEWTVASTDTQYF. CDR3 DNA: TGTGCCAGCAGTGAGTGGACAGTAGCTAGCACAGATACGCAGTATTTT.